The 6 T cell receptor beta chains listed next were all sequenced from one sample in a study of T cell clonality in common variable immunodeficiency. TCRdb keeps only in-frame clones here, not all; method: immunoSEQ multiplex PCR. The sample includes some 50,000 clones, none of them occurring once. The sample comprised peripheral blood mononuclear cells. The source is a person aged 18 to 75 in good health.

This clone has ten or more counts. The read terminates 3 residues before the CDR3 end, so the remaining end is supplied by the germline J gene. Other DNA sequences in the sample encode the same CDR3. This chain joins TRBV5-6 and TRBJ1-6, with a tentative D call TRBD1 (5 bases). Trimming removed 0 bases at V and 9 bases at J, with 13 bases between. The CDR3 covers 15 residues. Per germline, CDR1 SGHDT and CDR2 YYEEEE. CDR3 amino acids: CASSLGGWGVSPLHF. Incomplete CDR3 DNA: TGTGCCAGCAGCTTGGGGGGATGGGGGGTTTCACCC.

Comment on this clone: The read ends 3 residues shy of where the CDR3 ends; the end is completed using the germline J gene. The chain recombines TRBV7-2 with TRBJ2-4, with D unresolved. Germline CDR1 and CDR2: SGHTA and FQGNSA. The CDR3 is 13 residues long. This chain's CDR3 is CASSFRQVYGQYF. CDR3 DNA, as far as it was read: TGTGCCAGCAGCTTTCGGCAGGTCTATGGT.

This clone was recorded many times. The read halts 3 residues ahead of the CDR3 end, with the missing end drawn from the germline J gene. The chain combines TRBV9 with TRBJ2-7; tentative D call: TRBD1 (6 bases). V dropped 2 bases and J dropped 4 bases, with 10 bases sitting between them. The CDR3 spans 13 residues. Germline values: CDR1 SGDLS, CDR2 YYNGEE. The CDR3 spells CASSVNTGYEQYF. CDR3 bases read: TGTGCCAGCAGCGTGAACACAGGGTACGAG.

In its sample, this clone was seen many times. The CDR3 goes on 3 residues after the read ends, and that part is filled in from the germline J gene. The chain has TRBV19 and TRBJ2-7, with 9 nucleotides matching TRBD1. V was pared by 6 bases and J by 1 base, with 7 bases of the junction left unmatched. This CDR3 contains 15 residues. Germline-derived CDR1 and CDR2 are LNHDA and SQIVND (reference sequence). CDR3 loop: CASSNPGTGSYEQYF. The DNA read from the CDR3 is TGTGCCAGTAGCAATCCCGGGACAGGGTCCTACGAG. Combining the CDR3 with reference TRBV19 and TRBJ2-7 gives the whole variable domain DGGITQSPKYLFRKEGQNVTLSCEQNLNHDAMYWYRQDPGQGLRLIYYSQIVNDFQKGDIAEGYSVSREKKESFPLTVTSAQKNPTAFYLCASSNPGTGSYEQYFGPGTRLTVT.

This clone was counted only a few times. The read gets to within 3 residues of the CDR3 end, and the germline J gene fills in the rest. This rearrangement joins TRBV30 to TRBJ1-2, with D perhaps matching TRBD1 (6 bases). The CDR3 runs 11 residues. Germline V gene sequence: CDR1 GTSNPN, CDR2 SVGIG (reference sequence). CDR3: CAWSTGYDYTF. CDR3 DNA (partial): TGTGCCTGGAGTACAGGGTACGAC.

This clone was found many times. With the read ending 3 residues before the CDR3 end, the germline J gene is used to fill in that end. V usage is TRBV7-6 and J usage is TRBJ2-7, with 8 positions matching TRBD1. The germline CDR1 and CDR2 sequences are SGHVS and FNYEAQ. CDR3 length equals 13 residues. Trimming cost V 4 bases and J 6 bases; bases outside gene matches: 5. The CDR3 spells CASSWTGLAEQYF. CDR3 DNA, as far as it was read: TGTGCCAGCAGCTGGACAGGGCTAGCCGAG.